This T cell receptor (beta chain) is drawn from a study of shared clonotypes between healthy human individuals. As for the study in general: For every donor, three CD4 naive, three CD4 memory, two CD8 naive and one CD8 memory plates were used. Study-level results: It was anticipated that sequencing depth would influence how many clonotypes donors shared.

Trimming left V 6 bases short and J 4 bases short, with 7 bases between. This CDR3 has 12 amino acids. Germline V gene sequence: CDR1 MNHNY, CDR2 SVGAGI (reference sequence). Libraries were prepared by immunoSEQ multiplex PCR; TCRdb keeps only in-frame clonotypes and omits some of them. The sample consists of over a million clones, around 98.5% of them appearing once. CD4+ cells were split into CD45RA+ naive and CD45RA-negative memory subsets. Of note for this clone: Its specificity is unknown.

Sample: naive CD4+ T cells sorted from blood. The subset is: CD45RA+ positively selected. The V gene is TRBV6-6, the J gene TRBJ2-1; tentative D call: TRBD2 (6 bases). The sequence derives from a young man in good health. In nucleotides, the CDR3 is TGTGCCAGCAGGGGGGGTTACAATGAGCAGTTCTTC. It translates to CASRGGYNEQFF.